This TCR beta chain was profiled in a study of blood T cell repertoires in COVID-19. V was clipped by 7 bases and J by 6 bases; unmatched bases: 10. Germline V gene data show CDR1 as SGHVS and CDR2 as FNYEAQ. The CDR3 length is 15 residues. Repertoires were generated with immunoSEQ multiplex PCR, while TCRdb's copy carries only in-frame clones and drops some. The table has 50,000 to 60,000 clones, roughly 80% seen once. Sequencing was done on a sample of peripheral blood. The chain has TRBV7-6 and TRBJ2-1, with TRBD1 identical over 9 bases. The TCR was taken from a human donor in a cohort sampled during active or convalescent COVID-19. CDR3 region: CASKLQGAVGNEQFF. DNA of the CDR3: TGTGCCAGCAAGTTACAGGGGGCGGTCGGCAATGAGCAGTTCTTC.